This T cell receptor (beta chain) was recovered during a study of shared clonotypes between healthy human individuals (dated by TCRdb to the early 2020s). At the level of the whole study: Three men and two women, aged 18 to 49 years, made up the cohort. To increase sequencing depth and limit assay-specific biases, different laboratories used diverse techniques to prepare libraries and sequence TCR repertoires. For each donor, three plates each were used for CD4 naive and CD4 memory, two plates were used for CD8 naive, and one plate was used for CD8 memory. Per donor, leukapheresis produced somewhere between about 0.8 and 9.5 billion PBMCs. The study deeply sequenced blood TCR repertoires of about 5 healthy adults to estimate repertoire size and the extent of clonotype sharing between individuals. The paper as a whole reports these results and caveats: Sharing across a few donors was observed for approximately 5% of naive CD4, about 3.2% of naive CD8, 2% to 2.5% of memory CD4, and less than 0.45% of memory CD8 clonotypes. Estimated clonotype richness was generally larger for naive than for memory subsets. Compared with non-shared clonotypes, clonotypes shared by all four sorted-subset donors had higher generation probabilities. Because the study included a small number of donors, the genetic and exposure-history diversity represented was limited. Even with the large sequencing depth, rarefaction of the sorted-subset datasets indicated that sequencing was incomplete. Sampling was restricted to blood, and TCR repertoires in tissues likely differ from the TCR repertoires found in blood. Pairwise subsampling indicated that sequencing depth was expected to affect the degree of clonotype sharing among donors.

Using the deep immunoSEQ assay, TCR CDR3 regions were amplified from genomic DNA by multiplex PCR. Extracted genomic DNA from each cell subset was distributed evenly across all wells of several immunoSEQ 96-well plates, and each plate was treated as a replicate. Each replicate PCR for sorted subsets received approximately 220 ng genomic DNA, equal to 30,000 or so T cell genomes. The purified libraries were quantified using a Qubit 3.0 fluorometer, sized with a Bioanalyzer 2100, and then quantified again using the KAPA Library Quantification kit. Every immunoSEQ 96-well plate was sequenced on a separate single-read 150-cycle Illumina NextSeq 550 flow cell. From the authors' description of their analysis: Because the immunoSEQ output held only junctional sequences and lacked quality scores, the filtering could not match the filtering applied to full-length reads. Sequences were annotated with PyIR, a Python wrapper for IgBLAST v1.9, and V/J genes and CDR3 were assigned using IMGT germline references. Reads with weak V/J assignments (E-value above 1e-6), missing CDR3, stop codons, out-of-frame junctions, or ambiguous translated residues were removed. V3J clonotypes were defined by identical inferred V gene, J gene, and CDR3 amino acid sequence. The percentage overlap between two repertoires was calculated by dividing the number of shared unique clonotypes by the size of the smaller repertoire. Three approaches were used to assess repertoire richness: RTK rarefaction, the Chao1 estimator, and Recon v2.1 estimates of unobserved clonotypes. Generation probabilities were computed with OLGA for all TCRbeta clonotypes obtained by the gDNA method from a few donors. What TCRdb holds here is the immuneACCESS table cut down to in-frame rearrangements. Part of the clones is not present; checked against another copy, under half of the missing clones reflect an unresolved V gene, and the others are unexplained. The DNA was the basis for D and trimming; V, J and clone size are from that table. For this sample there are some 630,000 clones; around 96% appear just once. Approximately 0.12% of the sample is held by the ten biggest clonotypes.

Note on this clone: What antigen it recognizes has not been identified. Base qualities were left out, and no much larger clone turns up one base away.

The CDR3 has 18 amino acids, counting the end cysteine and phenylalanine. Only the CDR3 portion is preserved as DNA: 54 bases, with reading frame beginning at the first base. The germline V gene encodes CDR1 MGHRA and CDR2 YSYEKL. At the junction V is shortened by 0 bases and J by 0 bases; bases outside the gene matches: 8. CD8 naive samples were CD45RO-negative cells positively selected for CCR7, giving a CD45RA+CCR7+ population that excluded TemRA cells. Donors were healthy HIV-negative adults with no recently reported acute infections or vaccinations. Only Caucasian adults living in Nashville, Tennessee, USA were represented among the donors. After blood collection by leukapheresis, PBMCs were isolated using Ficoll-Histopaque density gradient centrifugation and then cryopreserved in the vapor phase of liquid nitrogen. Analytical flow cytometry was used to check the purity and quantity of every magnetically sorted T cell population. Genomic DNA was isolated from every sorted fraction and measured by UV absorbance on a Nanodrop 2000c.

This TCR was sampled from a woman aged 25 to 39 in good health. The source material was naive CD8+ T cells sorted from blood. This sample's cell subset or site label indicates: CD45RA+CCR7+. The chain is encoded by TRBV4-1 joined to TRBJ2-7, with 10 central nucleotides matching TRBD2. The DNA is TGCGCCAGCAGCCAAGACCCCTCTAGCGGGGGTATCTCCTACGAGCAGTACTTC. This encodes CASSQDPSSGGISYEQYF.